This T cell receptor beta chain was identified during a study of control samples from healthy donors and cancer patients. Trimming took 1 base from V and 6 from J; bases not matched to a gene: 9. The CDR3 covers 17 residues. Germline V gene lookup returns CDR1 MGHRA and CDR2 YSYEKL. Produced via immunoSEQ multiplex PCR; TCRdb's table is partial and in-frame only. The repertoire has 55,000 to 90,000 clones, nearly 85% of them found once; the top ten carry roughly 28%. J is TRBJ2-1 and V is TRBV4-1, with 10 nucleotides matching TRBD2. This TCR was recovered from a man aged 50 or older in good health. The sample taken for sequencing was blood. The CDR3 loop reads CASSQAPTAGGVNEQFF. In DNA form, the CDR3 reads TGCGCCAGCAGCCAAGCCCCTACAGCGGGAGGGGTCAATGAGCAGTTCTTC.